One sample yielded the 25 T cell receptor beta chains listed below, sequenced in a study of brain T cells in children with intractable seizures. Produced via immunoSEQ multiplex PCR; TCRdb's table is partial and in-frame only. There are 80,000 or so clones in the sample; about 92% occur only once, and around 1.6% lies in the top ten. The source material was peripheral blood, sampled at surgery. These receptors were obtained from a boy under three years old with tuberous sclerosis and intractable seizures.

V is TRBV2 and J is TRBJ1-5; D is uncertain. CDR1 is SNHLY, CDR2 FYNNEI, per germline. The CDR3 loop spans 15 amino acids. The V end lost 1 base, the J end lost 5 bases, and 12 bases lay between the germline ends. CDR3 bases: TGTGCCAGCAGTGAAGACATCTTACACCATCAGCCCCAGCATTTT. Its translation is CASSEDILHHQPQHF.

J is TRBJ2-1 and V is TRBV25-1; 9 nucleotides align to TRBD1. The length of the CDR3 is 18 residues. J lost 0 bases, V lost 7 bases, and 13 bases had no gene match. Germline V gene lookup returns CDR1 MGHDK and CDR2 SYGVNS. The CDR3 DNA sequence: TGTGCCAGCACCGAATCTACAGGGGGCGTCCCCTCCTACAATGAGCAGTTCTTC. This gives the protein CASTESTGGVPSYNEQFF.

This chain connects TRBV9 to TRBJ1-4; TRBD1 matches at 9 bases. The CDR3 has 15 amino acids. In germline, CDR1 is SGDLS, CDR2 YYNGEE. The V and J ends lost 2 bases and 6 bases, in that order; junction bases with no gene match: 5. The CDR3 reads CASSVMGDRDEKLFF. CDR3 in DNA: TGTGCCAGCAGCGTCATGGGGGACAGGGATGAAAAACTGTTTTTT.

The J gene is TRBJ2-5, the V gene TRBV27, with D perhaps matching TRBD1 (6 bases). Germline loops: CDR1 MNHEY, CDR2 SMNVEV (reference sequence). CDR3 length: 14 amino acids. Trimming took 2 bases from V and 4 from J, leaving 11 bases between them. CDR3 loop: CASSLAGAPETQYF. The CDR3 DNA sequence: TGTGCCAGCAGTTTAGCAGGGGCCCCAGAGACCCAGTACTTC.

This clone has only one observation. This sequence joins TRBV5-8 and TRBJ1-1, with 10 bases lining up with TRBD1. CDR1 SGHTS and CDR2 YDEGEE come from the germline V gene. This CDR3 comprises 14 residues. Germline trimming cut 4 bases from V and 10 bases from J; bases unmatched to any gene: 10. CDR3 protein: CASSLSTGGFVAFF. The CDR3 DNA reads as TGTGCCAGCAGCCTATCGACAGGGGGCTTCGTAGCTTTCTTT.

The chain links TRBV29-1 to TRBJ1-2; 9 positions match TRBD1. This CDR3 contains 12 residues. In germline, CDR1 is SQVTM, CDR2 ANQGSEA. The V segment lost 6 bases and the J segment 7 bases; nucleotides outside the gene matches: 6. CDR3 DNA sequence: TGCAGCGTGGGACAGGGTAGGACTGGCTACACCTTC. Amino acid sequence: CSVGQGRTGYTF. The entire variable domain, with the rest obtained from reference TRBV29-1 and TRBJ1-2, is as follows: SAVISQKPSRDICQRGTSLTIQCQVDSQVTMMFWYRQQPGQSLTLIATANQGSEATYESGFVIDKFPISRPNLTFSTLTVSNMSPEDSSIYLCSVGQGRTGYTFGSGTRLTVV.

The chain is built from TRBV24-1 and TRBJ1-4; TRBD1 aligns across 7 bases. The germline CDR1 and CDR2 sequences are KGHDR and SFDVKD. J was trimmed by 8 bases and V by 5 bases; bases with no gene match: 10. The CDR3 runs 15 residues. CDR3 nucleotide sequence: TGTGCCACCAGTGTGGAGACAGGGTTCCGGGAAAAACTGTTTTTT. Translated: CATSVETGFREKLFF.

CDR3 DNA: TGTGCCAGCAGGGGGACAGGGGGGAGTTCACCCCTCCACTTT. Translated: CASRGTGGSSPLHF. V usage is TRBV2 and J usage is TRBJ1-6; 11 nucleotides match TRBD1. CDR1 SNHLY and CDR2 FYNNEI come from the germline V gene. There are 14 residues in the CDR3. J was trimmed by 9 bases and V by 6 bases; bases with no gene match: 4.

The chain combines TRBV2 with TRBJ2-1; 15 nucleotides line up with TRBD2. The CDR3 covers 15 residues. CDR1 and CDR2 (germline): SNHLY, FYNNEI. With 6 bases clipped from V and 7 bases from J, the junction kept 4 bases outside the gene matches. CDR3 region: CASSLGLAGGNEQFF. The CDR3 DNA is TGTGCCAGCAGCCTTGGACTAGCGGGGGGGAATGAGCAGTTCTTC.

The rearrangement links TRBV6-6 to TRBJ2-1; 9 bases map to TRBD2. Germline assignment: CDR1 MNHNY and CDR2 SVGAGI (reference sequence). V gave up 2 bases and J gave up 4 bases; unmatched junction bases: 6. The CDR3 spans 16 residues. The CDR3 bases are TGTGCCAGCAGTTACCCCGGCGGGGGGGCATACAATGAGCAGTTCTTC. Encoded protein: CASSYPGGGAYNEQFF.

In its sample, this clone was seen once. The chain carries TRBV10-3 and TRBJ2-3; tentative D call: TRBD2 (6 bases). Germline V gene data show CDR1 as ENHRY and CDR2 as SYGVKD. This CDR3 comprises 11 residues. V gave up 8 bases and J gave up 4 bases, with 7 bases separating them. The CDR3 coding sequence is TGTGCCATCCGGAGGGCAGATACGCAGTATTTT. This translates into CAIRRADTQYF.

The J gene is TRBJ2-1, the V gene TRBV5-4; D is perhaps TRBD2 (6 bases). The V gene's germline CDR1 is SGHNT and CDR2 YYREEE (reference sequence). V lost 0 bases to trimming and J lost 0 bases, with 7 bases between them. The CDR3 consists of 15 residues. Here the CDR3 reads CASSLGGASYNEQFF. The CDR3 nucleotides are TGTGCCAGCAGCTTGGGCGGGGCCTCCTACAATGAGCAGTTCTTC.

The chain joins TRBV24-1 to TRBJ1-1; no clear D gene. The CDR3 has 9 amino acids. V lost 7 bases to trimming and J lost 11 bases, with 7 bases between them. CDR1 is KGHDR and CDR2 is SFDVKD in the germline V gene. CDR3 DNA: TGTGCCACCAGCCCCCAGGCTTTCTTT. This translates into CATSPQAFF.

The V and J genes are TRBV6-5 and TRBJ2-7; D remains unclear. Germline assignment: CDR1 MNHEY and CDR2 SVGAGI. The CDR3 is 16 amino acids. Trimming cost V 0 bases and J 0 bases, with 12 bases left between them. Here the CDR3 reads CASSYSSPTISYEQYF. The CDR3 DNA follows: TGTGCCAGCAGTTACTCGAGTCCCACGATCTCCTACGAGCAGTACTTC.

The chain uses TRBV27 and TRBJ2-1; D gene uncertain. CDR1 MNHEY and CDR2 SMNVEV come from the germline V gene (reference sequence). This CDR3 is 13 amino acids long. Trimming pared 3 bases from V and 6 bases from J, leaving 9 bases between. CDR3 residues: CASSFERRNEQFF. CDR3 in DNA: TGTGCCAGCAGTTTTGAGAGGCGCAATGAGCAGTTCTTC.

Here the CDR3 DNA reads TGTGCCAGCAGCCAGAATGAAAAACTGTTTTTT. The encoded protein is CASSQNEKLFF. The genes are TRBV3-1 (or the pseudogene TRBV3-2) and TRBJ1-4; D unresolved. V was cut by 3 bases and J by 5 bases, with 1 base left in between. Germline V gene sequence: CDR1 LGHDT, CDR2 YNNKEL (reference sequence). The CDR3 has 11 residues.

The chain is built from TRBV4-1 and TRBJ2-3; possibly TRBD2 for D (6 bases). Trimming stripped 0 bases from V and 4 bases from J, with 17 bases between. The germline V gene has CDR1 MGHRA and CDR2 YSYEKL. This CDR3 region has 17 residues. CDR3 nucleotide sequence: TGCGCCAGCAGCCAAGATGTCGGGGGAGAGGTCCCAGATACGCAGTATTTT. It translates to CASSQDVGGEVPDTQYF.

The chain combines TRBV7-6 with TRBJ2-3, with 7 positions matching TRBD2. The V gene end was trimmed by 4 bases and the J gene end by 12 bases; junction bases not matched to a gene: 7. Germline loops: CDR1 SGHVS, CDR2 FNYEAQ. The CDR3 extends over 12 amino acids. CDR3 protein: CASSSRGERQYF. The CDR3 DNA is TGTGCCAGCAGCTCCCGGGGGGAGCGTCAGTATTTT. Variable domain in full (rest from reference TRBV7-6 and TRBJ2-3): GAGVSQSPRYKVTKRGQDVALRCDPISGHVSLYWYRQALGQGPEFLTYFNYEAQQDKSGLPNDRFSAERPEGSISTLTIQRTEQRDSAMYRCASSSRGERQYFGPGTRLTVL.

J is TRBJ2-3 and V is TRBV3-1 (or the pseudogene TRBV3-2), with 7 nucleotides matching TRBD2. Germline CDR1 is LGHDT and CDR2 is YNNKEL (reference sequence). The CDR3 covers 18 residues. The J segment lost 3 bases and the V segment lost 4 bases, leaving 16 bases of the junction unmatched. CDR3 sequence: CASSPPLASGMFTDTQYF. CDR3 bases: TGTGCCAGCAGCCCTCCTCTCGCTAGCGGTATGTTTACAGATACGCAGTATTTT.

The chain carries TRBV7-9 and TRBJ1-2; D not resolved. The CDR3 consists of 14 residues. In germline, CDR1 is SEHNR, CDR2 FQNEAQ (reference sequence). V lost 5 bases to trimming and J lost 8 bases, with 18 bases between them. The CDR3 is CASSPRTGVGGYTF. The CDR3 region has the DNA TGTGCCAGCAGCCCCCGGACCGGGGTCGGGGGCTACACCTTC.

This chain uses TRBV5-8 with TRBJ2-2, with a possible D match to TRBD2 (6 bases). The CDR3 runs to 19 residues. V gave up 4 bases and J gave up 5 bases, with 27 bases separating them. The germline V gene encodes CDR1 SGHTS and CDR2 YDEGEE. The chain's CDR3 is CASSLSFLPGTPGTGELFF. CDR3 nucleotide sequence: TGTGCCAGCAGCCTCTCCTTTCTTCCCGGGACTCCGGGTACCGGGGAGCTGTTTTTT.

J is TRBJ2-7 and V is TRBV27; no clear D. The CDR3 sequence is 10 residues long. V lost 7 bases to trimming and J lost 2 bases, with 3 bases between them. Germline CDR1 MNHEY, CDR2 SMNVEV (reference sequence). The CDR3 nucleotides are TGTGCCAGCATGACCTACGAGCAGTACTTC. Its protein product is CASMTYEQYF.

J is TRBJ2-5 and V is TRBV10-1; D gene ambiguous. The length of the CDR3 is 13 residues. Trimming removed 7 bases from V and 4 bases from J, with 13 bases in between. CDR1 is WNHNN, CDR2 SYGVQD, per germline (reference sequence). The CDR3: CASKEPDPETQYF. DNA of the CDR3: TGCGCCAGCAAAGAACCCGATCCAGAGACCCAGTACTTC.

The rearrangement joins TRBV21-1 to TRBJ2-7; the tabulated D call, TRBD2, remains unverified against the DNA. TRBV21-1 is tagged as a pseudogene. The CDR3 loop spans 16 amino acids. The CDR3 region is CASSKGLAGIIYEQYF. The CDR3 DNA is TGTGCCAGCAGCAAAGGACTAGCGGGAATTATATACGAGCAGTACTTC.

The chain couples TRBV24-1 to TRBJ2-2; D possibly corresponds to TRBD1 (6 bases). The CDR3 sequence is 14 residues long. CDR1 and CDR2 (germline): KGHDR, SFDVKD. Deletions cut 4 bases from V and 3 bases from J, with 8 bases between. The DNA of the CDR3 is TGTGCCACCAGTGAGTCAGGGGACACCGGGGAGCTGTTTTTT. It encodes CATSESGDTGELFF.